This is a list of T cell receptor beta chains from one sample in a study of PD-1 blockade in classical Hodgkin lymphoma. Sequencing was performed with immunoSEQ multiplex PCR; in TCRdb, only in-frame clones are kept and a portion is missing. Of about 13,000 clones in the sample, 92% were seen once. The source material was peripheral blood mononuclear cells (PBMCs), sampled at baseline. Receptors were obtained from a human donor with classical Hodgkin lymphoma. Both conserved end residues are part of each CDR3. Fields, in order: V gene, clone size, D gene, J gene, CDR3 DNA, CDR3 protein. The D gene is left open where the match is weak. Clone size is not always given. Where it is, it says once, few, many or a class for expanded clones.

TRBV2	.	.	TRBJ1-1	TGTGCCAGCAGTGGAGGGGGAAACACTGAAGCTTTCTTT	CASSGGGNTEAFF
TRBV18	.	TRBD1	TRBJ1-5	TGTGCCAGCTCACAGACAGGGCCCAATCAGCCCCAGCATTTT	CASSQTGPNQPQHF
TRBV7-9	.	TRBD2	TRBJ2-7	TGTGCCAGCGGAGAGGGAGGGCACTCCTACGAGCAGTACTTC	CASGEGGHSYEQYF
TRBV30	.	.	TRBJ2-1	TGTGCCGCTCGACAGACTCGGGCGGGTAATGAGCAGTTCTTC	CAARQTRAGNEQFF
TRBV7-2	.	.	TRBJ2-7	TGTGCCAGCAGCTCCATGACTAGAAGCCACGAGCAGTACTTC	CASSSMTRSHEQYF
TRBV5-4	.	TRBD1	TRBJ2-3	TGTGCCAGCAGGCCCGGGACAGGGGATACGCAGTATTTT	CASRPGTGDTQYF
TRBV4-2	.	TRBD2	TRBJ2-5	TGTGCCAGCAGCCCGACGGGGGGTAAGGAGACCCAGTACTTC	CASSPTGGKETQYF
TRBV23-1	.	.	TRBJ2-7	TGCGCCAGCAGTCAGGATGAAACGGGACGGACCTACGAGCAGTACTTC	CASSQDETGRTYEQYF
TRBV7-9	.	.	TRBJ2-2	TGTGCCAGCAGCTTACAGGGGTACACCGGGGAGCTGTTTTTT	CASSLQGYTGELFF
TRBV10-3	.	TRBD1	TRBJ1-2	TGTGCCATCGGAAATACCGGGACAGCAAACTATGGCTACACCTTC	CAIGNTGTANYGYTF
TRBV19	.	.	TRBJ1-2	TGTGCCAGTAGTCCCAAGAGGTATGGCTACACCTTC	CASSPKRYGYTF
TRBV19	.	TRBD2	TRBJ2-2	TGTGCCAGTAACCCCAGCGGGAGTGGCACCGGGGAGCTGTTTTTT	CASNPSGSGTGELFF
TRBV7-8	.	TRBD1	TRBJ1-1	TGTGCCAGCAGCTACAGACAGAACAGGGGGCTGAACACTGAAGCTTTCTTT	CASSYRQNRGLNTEAFF
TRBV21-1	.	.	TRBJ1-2	TGTGCCAGCAGCGACCGGGACAGCAACTATGGCTACACCTTC	CASSDRDSNYGYTF
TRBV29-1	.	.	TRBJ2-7	TGCAGCGTTGAAGATCTACAGGGAGGTTTCTACGAGCAGTACTTC	CSVEDLQGGFYEQYF
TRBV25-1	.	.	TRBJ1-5	TGTGCCAGCAGTCTCTCAAACAATCAGCCCCAGCATTTT	CASSLSNNQPQHF
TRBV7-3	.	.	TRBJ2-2	TGTGCCAGCAGCTCGGAATCGACCGGGGAGCTGTTTTTT	CASSSESTGELFF
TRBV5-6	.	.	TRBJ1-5	TGTGCCAGCAGCTTGGGTCCTTATAGCAATCAGCCCCAGCATTTT	CASSLGPYSNQPQHF
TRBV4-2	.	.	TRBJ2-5	TGTGCCAGCAGCCAAGAAAGTGGGGGGACCCAGTACTTC	CASSQESGGTQYF
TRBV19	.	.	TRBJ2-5	TGTGCCAGTAGTATTAACGGGCTTGCCCAGGTTGAGACCCAGTACTTC	CASSINGLAQVETQYF
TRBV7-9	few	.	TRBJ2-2	TGTGCCAGCAGCGGGGGACTTTGGACCGGGGAGCTGTTTTTT	CASSGGLWTGELFF
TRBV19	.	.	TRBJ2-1	TGTGCCAGCGCTAACAATGAGCAGTTCTTC	CASANNEQFF
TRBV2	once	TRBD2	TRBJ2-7	TGTGCCAGCAGTGAATCCCAATTACCCGGGACTAGCGGCTACGAGCAGTACTTC	CASSESQLPGTSGYEQYF
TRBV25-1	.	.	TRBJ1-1	TGTGCCAGCAGTGGGGATGGACAGAAGGCTTTCTTT	CASSGDGQKAFF
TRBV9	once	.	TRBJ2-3	TGTGCCAGCAGCGTAGGCAGCACAGATACGCAGTATTTT	CASSVGSTDTQYF
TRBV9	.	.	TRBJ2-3	TGTGCCAGCAGCCCCCATCGCTCGGATACGCAGTATTTT	CASSPHRSDTQYF
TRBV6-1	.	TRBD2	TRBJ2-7	TGTGCCAGCAGTGAATCAAGCGGGAGGGCCATCGAGCAGTACTTC	CASSESSGRAIEQYF
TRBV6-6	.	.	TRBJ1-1	TGTGCCAGCAGTTCCCAACAGGGGAACACTGAAGCTTTCTTT	CASSSQQGNTEAFF
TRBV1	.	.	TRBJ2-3	TGCACCAGCAGCCCTAAGGGGCAAGATACGCAGTATTTT	CTSSPKGQDTQYF